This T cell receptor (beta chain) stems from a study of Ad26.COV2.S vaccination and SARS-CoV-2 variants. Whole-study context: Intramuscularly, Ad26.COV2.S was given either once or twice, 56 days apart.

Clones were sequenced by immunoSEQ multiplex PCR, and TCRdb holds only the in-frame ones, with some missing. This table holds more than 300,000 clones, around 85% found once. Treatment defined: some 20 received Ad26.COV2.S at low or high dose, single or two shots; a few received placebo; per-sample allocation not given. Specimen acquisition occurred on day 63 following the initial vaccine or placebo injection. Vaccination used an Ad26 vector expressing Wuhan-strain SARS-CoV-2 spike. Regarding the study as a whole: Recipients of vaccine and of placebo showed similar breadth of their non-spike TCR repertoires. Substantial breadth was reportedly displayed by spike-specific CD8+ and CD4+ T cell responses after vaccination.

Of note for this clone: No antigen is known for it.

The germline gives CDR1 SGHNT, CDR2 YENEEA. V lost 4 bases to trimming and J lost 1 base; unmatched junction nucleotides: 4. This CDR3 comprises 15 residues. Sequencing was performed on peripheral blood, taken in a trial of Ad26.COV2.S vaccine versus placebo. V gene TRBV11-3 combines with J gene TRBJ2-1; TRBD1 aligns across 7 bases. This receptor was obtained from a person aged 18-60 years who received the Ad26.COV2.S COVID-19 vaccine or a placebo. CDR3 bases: TGTGCCAGCAGCTCCGGGACAGTTTCCTACAATGAGCAGTTCTTC. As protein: CASSSGTVSYNEQFF.